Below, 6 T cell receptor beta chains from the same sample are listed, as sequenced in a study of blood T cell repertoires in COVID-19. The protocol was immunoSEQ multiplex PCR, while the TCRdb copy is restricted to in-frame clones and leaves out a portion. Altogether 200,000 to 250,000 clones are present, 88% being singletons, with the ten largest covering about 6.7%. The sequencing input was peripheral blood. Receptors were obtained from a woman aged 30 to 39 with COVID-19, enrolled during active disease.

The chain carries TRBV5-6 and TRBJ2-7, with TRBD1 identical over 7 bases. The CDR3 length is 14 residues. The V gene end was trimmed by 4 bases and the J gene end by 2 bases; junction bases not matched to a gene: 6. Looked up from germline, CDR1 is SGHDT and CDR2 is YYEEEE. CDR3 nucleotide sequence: TGTGCCAGCAGCCTACCGGGACAGACCTACGAGCAGTACTTC. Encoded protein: CASSLPGQTYEQYF.

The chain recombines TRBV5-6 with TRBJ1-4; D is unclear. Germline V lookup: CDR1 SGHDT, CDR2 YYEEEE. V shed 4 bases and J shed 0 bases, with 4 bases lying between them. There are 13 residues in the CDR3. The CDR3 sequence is CASSPATNEKLFF. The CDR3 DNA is TGTGCCAGCAGCCCTGCAACTAATGAAAAACTGTTTTTT.

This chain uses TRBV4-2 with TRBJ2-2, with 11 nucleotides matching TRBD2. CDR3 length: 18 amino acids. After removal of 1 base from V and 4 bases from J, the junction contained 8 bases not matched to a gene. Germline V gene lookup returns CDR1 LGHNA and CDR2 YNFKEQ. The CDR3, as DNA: TGTGCCAGCAGCCAAGGTTCTAGCGGGGGGCGTAGCACCGGGGAGCTGTTTTTT. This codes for CASSQGSSGGRSTGELFF.

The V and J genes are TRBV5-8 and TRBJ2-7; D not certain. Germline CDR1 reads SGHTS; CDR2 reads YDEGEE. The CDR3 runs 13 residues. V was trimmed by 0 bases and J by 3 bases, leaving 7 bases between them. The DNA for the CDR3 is TGTGCCAGCAGCTTGGACACCCACTACGAGCAGTACTTC. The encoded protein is CASSLDTHYEQYF.

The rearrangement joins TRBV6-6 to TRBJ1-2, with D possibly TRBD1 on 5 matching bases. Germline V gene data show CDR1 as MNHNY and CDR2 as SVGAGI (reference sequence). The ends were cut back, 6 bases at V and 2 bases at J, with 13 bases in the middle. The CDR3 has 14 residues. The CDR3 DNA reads TGTGCCAGCAGCCTTGTGGGGGGAAACTATGGCTACACCTTC. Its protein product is CASSLVGGNYGYTF.

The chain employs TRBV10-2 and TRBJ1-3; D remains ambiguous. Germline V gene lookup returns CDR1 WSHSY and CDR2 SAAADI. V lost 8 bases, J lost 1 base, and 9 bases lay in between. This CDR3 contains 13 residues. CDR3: CASGEGSGNTIYF. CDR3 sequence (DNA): TGCGCCAGCGGCGAGGGATCTGGAAACACCATATATTTT.